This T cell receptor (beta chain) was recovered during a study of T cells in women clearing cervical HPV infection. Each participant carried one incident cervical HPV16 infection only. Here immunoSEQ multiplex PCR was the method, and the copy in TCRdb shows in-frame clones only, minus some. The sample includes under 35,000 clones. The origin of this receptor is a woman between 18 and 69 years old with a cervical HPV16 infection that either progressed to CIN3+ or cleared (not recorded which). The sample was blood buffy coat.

The CDR3 spells CATLKQGSYEQYF. The CDR3 bases that were read are TGCGCCACCCTTAAGCAGGGAAGCTACGAG. The V and J genes are TRBV10-2 and TRBJ2-7, with a tentative D call TRBD1 (5 bases). The sequence runs out 3 residues before the end of the CDR3; the remainder is reconstructed from the germline J gene. Germline lookup yields CDR1 WSHSY and CDR2 SAAADI. CDR3 length equals 13 residues. V lost 10 bases, J lost 3 bases, and 16 bases lay in between.